This T cell receptor (beta chain) was observed in a study of shared T cell receptors in the human thymus. The CDR3 runs 14 residues. V was cut by 5 bases and J by 3 bases, with 10 bases left in between. Germline V CDR1 and CDR2: SGHVS, FNYEAQ. This table comes from immunoSEQ multiplex PCR, and its TCRdb copy is limited to in-frame clones, with some not included. The table includes 500,000 to 750,000 clones, approximately 90% detected once. This same sample was also taken into another study, of human thymus T cells.

Sequencing used thymocytes. The receptor's source is a boy younger than two with a congenital heart defect. This sequence joins TRBV7-6 and TRBJ2-2; D gene ambiguous. CDR3 nucleotide sequence: TGTGCCAGCAGCCAGCGACGGGACACCGGGGAGCTGTTTTTT. Protein product: CASSQRRDTGELFF. Drawing the rest from reference TRBV7-6 and TRBJ2-2, the complete variable domain is GAGVSQSPRYKVTKRGQDVALRCDPISGHVSLYWYRQALGQGPEFLTYFNYEAQQDKSGLPNDRFSAERPEGSISTLTIQRTEQRDSAMYRCASSQRRDTGELFFGEGSRLTVL.